This T cell receptor (beta chain) was captured in a study of T cell responses to AZD1222 COVID-19 vaccine. Findings and caveats of the study: It was only six AZD1222 recipients who were seropositive at baseline. Nearly half of unique spike-specific TCRs reportedly avoided B.1.351 and B.1.1.7 mutated regions. White British ancestry dominated among donors, who included more females, and clonal diversity was possibly underestimated.

Some clones are missing from TCRdb's copy, which holds only in-frame ones; the method was immunoSEQ multiplex PCR. The table has 130,000 to 150,000 clones, roughly 90% seen once. This clone showed up just once. Antigen: not known. Germline V gene lookup returns CDR1 ENHRY and CDR2 SYGVKD. The CDR3 runs 14 residues. The V end was cut by 3 bases, the J end by 3 bases, with 12 bases between. The sequence derives from an adult in good health. This sample comprised peripheral blood, obtained on day 0 of AZD1222 vaccination. The chain couples TRBV10-3 to TRBJ2-7; a weak D match, TRBD1 (5 bases). Here the CDR3 reads CAISDRDGVYEQYF. CDR3 coding DNA: TGTGCCATCAGTGACAGGGATGGTGTCTACGAGCAGTACTTC.